The rows below give T cell receptor beta chains drawn from one sample of a study of blood T cell repertoires in COVID-19. TCRdb's copy holds only in-frame clones and misses some; the assay was immunoSEQ multiplex PCR. The sample has some 130,000 clones, around nine tenths seen once. Input material: peripheral blood. Receptors were obtained from an older woman with COVID-19, enrolled during active disease. Each CDR3 is given with its conserved first and last residue. The D gene is left open where the match is weak. Rows give clone size only sometimes, using once, few, many, or a class for an expanded clone.

clone size,J gene,D gene,V gene,CDR3 DNA,CDR3 protein
.,TRBJ1-5,TRBD1,TRBV7-3,TGTGCCAGCAGCCCATACGGTTCCGGGGACAGGGAATCAGATAGCAATCAGCCCCAGCATTTT,CASSPYGSGDRESDSNQPQHF
.,TRBJ1-5,.,TRBV29-1,TGCAGCGTTGGGGGGGAAGGGCAGCCCCAGCATTTT,CSVGGEGQPQHF
.,TRBJ1-5,.,TRBV7-9,TGTGCCAGCAGCGGGGGGTGGTGGGATAGCAATCAGCCCCAGCATTTT,CASSGGWWDSNQPQHF
.,TRBJ2-7,.,TRBV12-3/TRBV12-4,TGTGCCAGCAGTTTAGCACAGTCCTACGAGCAGTACTTC,CASSLAQSYEQYF
.,TRBJ1-5,TRBD1,TRBV10-3,TGTGCCATCAGTGATAGGACAGGGGAGGCATCCCAGCATTTT,CAISDRTGEASQHF
.,TRBJ2-1,.,TRBV5-1,TGCGCCAGCAGCTTGGCCGGGCAGGGGAACAATGAGCAGTTCTTC,CASSLAGQGNNEQFF
.,TRBJ1-5,TRBD1,TRBV6-6,TGTGCCAGCAGGCACTCGACAGGGATGAATCAGCCCCAGCATTTT,CASRHSTGMNQPQHF
once,TRBJ2-7,TRBD1,TRBV7-9,TGTGCCAGCAGCGCACGGTCGACAGGGGTCGCGACCGAGCAGTACTTC,CASSARSTGVATEQYF
few,TRBJ2-5,TRBD1,TRBV19,TGTGCCAGTAGTCCGCTGACAGGGGTGACGGAGACCCAGTACTTC,CASSPLTGVTETQYF
.,TRBJ1-2,.,TRBV27,TGTGCCAGCAGTTTATCTTTGGTCACTAATAACTATGGCTACACCTTC,CASSLSLVTNNYGYTF
.,TRBJ2-2,TRBD1,TRBV5-1,TGCGCCAGCAGCTCCTCGGGTCTTTCAGGGGGAGGGGAGCTGTTTTTT,CASSSSGLSGGGELFF
.,TRBJ2-2,.,TRBV28,TGTGCCAGCACCACCCCCAGGTTCGGCGACACCGGGGAGCTGTTTTTT,CASTTPRFGDTGELFF
.,TRBJ2-1,.,TRBV7-8,TGTGCCAGCACCACGATTCAGGTCAGCCCCCGGGACAAAAAAAATGAGCAGTTCTTC,CASTTIQVSPRDKKNEQFF
once,TRBJ1-4,TRBD1,TRBV27,TGTGCCAGCAAAATGGGACAGCCTAATGAAAAACTGTTTTTT,CASKMGQPNEKLFF
once,TRBJ1-1,.,TRBV6-5,TGTGCCAGCAGCCTGAGGAACACTGAAGCTTTCTTT,CASSLRNTEAFF
.,TRBJ2-1,.,TRBV11-3,TGTGCCAGCAGCCCAGGGGCCACTTCGGGCAATGAGCAGTTCTTC,CASSPGATSGNEQFF
.,TRBJ2-7,TRBD1,TRBV15,TGTGCCACCAGCACAAGACAGGGGTCCACCTACGAGCAGTACTTC,CATSTRQGSTYEQYF
.,TRBJ1-1,TRBD1,TRBV3-1/TRBV3-2,TGTGCCAGCGGTATAACGGGACAGCTACCGAACACTGAAGCTTTCTTT,CASGITGQLPNTEAFF
once,TRBJ2-2,.,TRBV19,TGTGCCAGTAAGCAGGGGACGAACACCGGGGAGCTGTTTTTT,CASKQGTNTGELFF
.,TRBJ1-2,.,TRBV28,TGTGCCAGCTTCAACACCGCGGTAGATGGCTACACCTTC,CASFNTAVDGYTF
.,TRBJ1-2,TRBD1,TRBV12-3/TRBV12-4,TGTGCCAGCAGCCCACAGGGGTATGGCTACACCTTC,CASSPQGYGYTF
.,TRBJ2-5,TRBD2,TRBV2,TGTGCCAGCAGTGAGGAAGTCCTAGCGGGGACCCAGTACTTC,CASSEEVLAGTQYF
.,TRBJ1-4,.,TRBV27,TGTGCCAGCAGTTTATCAAGTTCCTTCGGTGAAAAACTGTTTTTT,CASSLSSSFGEKLFF
.,TRBJ1-5,.,TRBV28,TGTGCCAGCAGAAAAGGGGTAGGCAATCAGCCCCAGCATTTT,CASRKGVGNQPQHF
.,TRBJ1-1,TRBD1,TRBV18,TGTGCCAGCTCACCAAATAGACAGGGGGCAGATGAAGCTTTCTTT,CASSPNRQGADEAFF
.,TRBJ1-2,TRBD1,TRBV11-2,TGTGCCAGCAGCTTAGGACTACTCATCACAGGGGTCTATGGCTACACCTTC,CASSLGLLITGVYGYTF
.,TRBJ2-1,TRBD1,TRBV6-1,TGTGCCAGCAGTGAGATAGGGACAGGGTGGAATGAGCAGTTCTTC,CASSEIGTGWNEQFF
.,TRBJ1-4,.,TRBV18,TGTGCCAGCTCACCTGGGTTTTTTGCGGGGAATGAAAAACTGTTTTTT,CASSPGFFAGNEKLFF
few,TRBJ2-5,TRBD1,TRBV7-9,TGTGCCAGCAGCTCCTCTATTGGGACAGGGGATAAGTGGACCCAGTACTTC,CASSSSIGTGDKWTQYF
.,TRBJ1-5,.,TRBV28,TGTGCCAGCAGACTAGGGGGGGGTGGCAATCAGCCCCAGCATTTT,CASRLGGGGNQPQHF
.,TRBJ2-7,TRBD2,TRBV29-1,TGCAGCGTTGTCTCCACCCGAGGGCTAGCGGCCGAGCAGTACTTC,CSVVSTRGLAAEQYF
.,TRBJ2-2,.,TRBV2,TGTGCCAGCAGGTCCCAGACTAGTGTAACCGGGGAGCTGTTTTTT,CASRSQTSVTGELFF
.,TRBJ2-3,.,TRBV15,TGTGCCACCAGCAGAGACGGACGGGGGAAGAGATCAGATACGCAGTATTTT,CATSRDGRGKRSDTQYF
.,TRBJ1-1,.,TRBV3-1/TRBV3-2,TGTGCCAGCAGCCAGGCAGGGGTAGCGACTGAAGCTTTCTTT,CASSQAGVATEAFF
.,TRBJ2-1,.,TRBV7-9,TGTGCCAGCAGCTTAGTGGGTAGCGCAGGGGCCGACTACAATGAGCAGTTCTTC,CASSLVGSAGADYNEQFF
once,TRBJ1-3,.,TRBV11-2,TGTGCCAGCAGCCTTCTGCGAGAGTCTGGAAACACCATATATTTT,CASSLLRESGNTIYF
once,TRBJ2-7,.,TRBV7-8,TGTGCCAGCAGCTTAGTGGGCGCGCGCGGGACCTTC,CASSLVGARGTF